The present T cell receptor (beta chain) was sequenced within a study of T cells in Graves' hyperthyroidism and ophthalmopathy. As concerns this clonotype: Its matching antigen is unknown.

Amplification of TCR beta CDR3 regions used RNA as the template. HTBI primers were used for first-round RT-PCR of the TCR CDR3. TCRdb redid the calling of the multiplex PCR reads with MiXCR, one entry per CDR3 protein. Of about 320,000 distinct CDR3 sequences in the sample, around 17% were seen once. General study findings and limits: The authors' 13 V-J model separated ophthalmopathy from stable hyperthyroidism.

The CDR3 has 14 amino acids. V was trimmed by 6 bases and J by 4 bases, leaving 15 bases between them. The germline CDR1 and CDR2 sequences are LGHDT and YNNKEL (reference sequence). Sequenced material: blood. This rearrangement joins TRBV3-1 to TRBJ1-1; D is uncertain. This clonotype was sampled from a man aged 25-40 years with Graves' hyperthyroidism. The CDR3 protein is CASSSPAGPTEAFF. CDR3 nucleotides: TGTGCCAGCAGTTCCCCGGCAGGCCCCACTGAAGCTTTCTTT.